This TCR beta chain was obtained from a study of cytomegalovirus exposure and HLA in healthy donors. Study overall: In a previous analysis, some 110 million unique TCR beta sequences were found from about 190 million T cells. Regarding the study as a whole: An assumption of roughly uniform sequencing depth across donors underlay the presence/absence analyses. Sequencing had likely introduced a cluster of highly shared sequence variants as an artifact.

Germline V gene lookup returns CDR1 PRHDT and CDR2 FYEKMQ (reference sequence). The CDR3 is 15 residues long. Trimming took 0 bases from V and 6 from J; bases not matched to a gene: 3. This clone was seen more than once but under ten times. Its antigen is currently unknown. The study ran its PCR with 60 Vbeta and 13 Jbeta primers. Profiled with immunoSEQ multiplex PCR; TCRdb holds only in-frame clones, not every one. Counted here are some 200,000 clones, 80% occurring once; the ten biggest clones make up 0.65%. In nominal health when sampled, donors likely had unrecorded immune exposures nonetheless. This sequence originates from a boy aged 5-17 years in good health and CMV-seronegative. The chain has TRBV13 and TRBJ1-5, with TRBD1 identical over 9 bases. The sequencing input was PBMCs. The CDR3 DNA sequence: TGTGCCAGCAGCTTAGGCTGGACAGGGGTTCAGCCCCAGCATTTT. Amino acids: CASSLGWTGVQPQHF. Combining the CDR3 with reference TRBV13 and TRBJ1-5 gives the whole variable domain AAGVIQSPRHLIKEKRETATLKCYPIPRHDTVYWYQQGPGQDPQFLISFYEKMQSDKGSIPDRFSAQQFSDYHSELNMSSLELGDSALYFCASSLGWTGVQPQHFGDGTRLSIL.